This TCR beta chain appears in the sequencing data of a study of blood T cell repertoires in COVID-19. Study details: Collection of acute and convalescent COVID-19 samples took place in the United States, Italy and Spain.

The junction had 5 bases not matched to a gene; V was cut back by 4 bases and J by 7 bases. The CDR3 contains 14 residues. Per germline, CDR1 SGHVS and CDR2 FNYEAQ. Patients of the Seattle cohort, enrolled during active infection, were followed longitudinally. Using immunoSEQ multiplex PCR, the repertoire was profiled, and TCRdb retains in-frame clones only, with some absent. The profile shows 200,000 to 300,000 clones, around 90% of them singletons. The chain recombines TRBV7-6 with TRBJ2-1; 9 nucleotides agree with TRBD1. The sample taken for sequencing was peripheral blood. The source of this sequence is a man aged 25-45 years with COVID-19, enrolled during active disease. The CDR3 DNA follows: TGTGCCAGCAGCTCAGAGGACAGGGGAAATGAGCAGTTCTTC. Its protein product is CASSSEDRGNEQFF.